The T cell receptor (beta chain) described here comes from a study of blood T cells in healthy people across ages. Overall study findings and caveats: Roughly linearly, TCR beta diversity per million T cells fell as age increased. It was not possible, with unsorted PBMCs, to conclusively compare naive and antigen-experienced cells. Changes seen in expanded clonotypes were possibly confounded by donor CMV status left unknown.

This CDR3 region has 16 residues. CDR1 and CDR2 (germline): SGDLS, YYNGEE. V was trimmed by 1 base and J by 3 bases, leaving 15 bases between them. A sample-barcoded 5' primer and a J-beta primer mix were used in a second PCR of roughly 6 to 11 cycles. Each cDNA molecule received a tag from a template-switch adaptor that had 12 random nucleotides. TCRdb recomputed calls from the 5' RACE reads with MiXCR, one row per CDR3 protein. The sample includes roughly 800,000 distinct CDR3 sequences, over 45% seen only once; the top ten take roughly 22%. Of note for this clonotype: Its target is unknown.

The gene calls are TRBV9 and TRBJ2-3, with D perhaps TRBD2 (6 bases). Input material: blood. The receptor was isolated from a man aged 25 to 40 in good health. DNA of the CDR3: TGTGCCAGCAGCGTACTAGGAGGGAGAGGGACAGATACGCAGTATTTT. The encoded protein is CASSVLGGRGTDTQYF.